This entry describes one TCR beta chain. The sample comes from a study of blood T cell repertoires in COVID-19. Study information: Acute-phase and convalescent COVID-19 samples originated in the United States, Italy and Spain. The cDNA or gDNA used as material had been derived from T cells, B-cell-depleted T cells, or PBMCs.

As originally analysed: It was from reference gene primer amplification that nucleated cell counts were estimated. Profiled with immunoSEQ multiplex PCR; TCRdb holds only in-frame clones, not every one. V and J calls and clone size are copied from that table; D and trimming were computed from the DNA. Of about 280,000 clones in the sample, over 75% were seen once. Germline V CDR1 and CDR2: SGHRS, YFSETQ. The junction had 4 bases not matched to a gene; V was cut back by 1 base and J by 4 bases. This CDR3 has 15 residues. The chain is built from TRBV5-1 and TRBJ2-5; 10 positions match TRBD2. This TCR derives from a woman in her seventies with acute or convalescent COVID-19. Sequenced: peripheral blood. The CDR3: CASSLLAGAGETQYF. The CDR3 nucleotides read TGCGCCAGCAGCTTGCTAGCGGGGGCTGGAGAGACCCAGTACTTC.